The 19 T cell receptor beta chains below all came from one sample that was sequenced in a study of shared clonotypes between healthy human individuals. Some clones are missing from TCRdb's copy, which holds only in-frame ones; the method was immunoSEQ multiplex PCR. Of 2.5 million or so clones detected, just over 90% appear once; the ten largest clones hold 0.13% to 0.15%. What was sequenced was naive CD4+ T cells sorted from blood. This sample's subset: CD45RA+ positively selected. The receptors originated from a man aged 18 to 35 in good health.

CDR3 bases: TGCAGCGTTGAAGCTCAACTCTATGGCTACACCTTC. It yields the protein CSVEAQLYGYTF. The chain is built from TRBV29-1 and TRBJ1-2; unclear D gene. Trimming cost V 1 base and J 4 bases, with 7 bases left between them. CDR1 and CDR2 from the germline V gene are SQVTM and ANQGSEA. The CDR3 has 12 amino acids.

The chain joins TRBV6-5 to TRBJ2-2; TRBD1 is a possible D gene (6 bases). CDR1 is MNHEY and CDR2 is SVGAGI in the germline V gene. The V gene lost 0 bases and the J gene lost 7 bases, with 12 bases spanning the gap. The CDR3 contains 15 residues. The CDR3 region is CASSYSAQGIGELFF. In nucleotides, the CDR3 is TGTGCCAGCAGTTACTCGGCCCAGGGGATCGGGGAGCTGTTTTTT.

The CDR3: CAIQGVTDTQYF. For the CDR3, the DNA is TGTGCCATCCAGGGGGTCACAGATACGCAGTATTTT. This chain connects TRBV2 to TRBJ2-3, with TRBD1 matching 7 bases. The CDR3 consists of 12 residues. The V and J ends lost 10 bases and 2 bases, in that order; junction bases with no gene match: 3. Germline lookup yields CDR1 SNHLY and CDR2 FYNNEI.

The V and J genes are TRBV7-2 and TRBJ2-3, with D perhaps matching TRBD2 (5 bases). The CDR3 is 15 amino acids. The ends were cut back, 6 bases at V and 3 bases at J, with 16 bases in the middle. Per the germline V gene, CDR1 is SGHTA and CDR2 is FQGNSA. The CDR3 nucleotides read TGTGCCAGCAGTTCACCCCGACCGGGGACAGATACGCAGTATTTT. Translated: CASSSPRPGTDTQYF. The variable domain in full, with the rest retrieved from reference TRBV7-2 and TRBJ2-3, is GAGVSQSPSNKVTEKGKDVELRCDPISGHTALYWYRQSLGQGLEFLIYFQGNSAPDKSGLPSDRFSAERTGGSVSTLTIQRTQQEDSAVYLCASSSPRPGTDTQYFGPGTRLTVL.

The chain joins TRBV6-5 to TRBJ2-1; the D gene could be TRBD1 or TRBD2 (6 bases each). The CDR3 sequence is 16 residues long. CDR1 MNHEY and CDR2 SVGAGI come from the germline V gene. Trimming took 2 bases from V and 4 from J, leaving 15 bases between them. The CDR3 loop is CASSYDWGAGYNEQFF. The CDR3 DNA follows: TGTGCCAGCAGTTACGACTGGGGGGCGGGGTACAATGAGCAGTTCTTC.

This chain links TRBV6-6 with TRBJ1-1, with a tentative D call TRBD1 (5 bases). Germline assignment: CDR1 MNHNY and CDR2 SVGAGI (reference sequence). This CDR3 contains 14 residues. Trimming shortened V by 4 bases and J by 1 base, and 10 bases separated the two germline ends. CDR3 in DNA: TGTGCCAGCAGTTTGGGACCCTGGAACACTGAAGCTTTCTTT. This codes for CASSLGPWNTEAFF.

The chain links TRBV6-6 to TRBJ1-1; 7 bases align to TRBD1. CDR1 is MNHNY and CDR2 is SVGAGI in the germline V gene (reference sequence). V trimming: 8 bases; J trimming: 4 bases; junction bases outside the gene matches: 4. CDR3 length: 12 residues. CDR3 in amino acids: CASLQGLTEAFF. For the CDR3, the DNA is TGTGCCAGCCTACAGGGGCTCACTGAAGCTTTCTTT.

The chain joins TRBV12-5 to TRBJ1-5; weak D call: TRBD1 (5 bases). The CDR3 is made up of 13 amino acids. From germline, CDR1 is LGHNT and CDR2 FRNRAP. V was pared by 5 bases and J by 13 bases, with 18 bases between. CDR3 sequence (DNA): TGTGCTAGTGGTCCACCGACAGCTCCTACTCAGCATTTT. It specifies CASGPPTAPTQHF.

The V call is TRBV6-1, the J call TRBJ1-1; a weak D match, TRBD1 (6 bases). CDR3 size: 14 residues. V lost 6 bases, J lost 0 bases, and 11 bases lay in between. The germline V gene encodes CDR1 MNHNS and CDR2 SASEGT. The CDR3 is CASSGGFMNTEAFF. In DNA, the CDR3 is TGTGCCAGCAGCGGGGGCTTCATGAACACTGAAGCTTTCTTT.

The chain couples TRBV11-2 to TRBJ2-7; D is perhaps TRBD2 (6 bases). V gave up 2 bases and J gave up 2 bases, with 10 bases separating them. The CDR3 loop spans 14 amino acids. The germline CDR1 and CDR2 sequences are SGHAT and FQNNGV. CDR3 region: CASSLSSGAYEQYF. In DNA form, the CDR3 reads TGTGCCAGCAGCTTATCTTCGGGGGCCTACGAGCAGTACTTC.

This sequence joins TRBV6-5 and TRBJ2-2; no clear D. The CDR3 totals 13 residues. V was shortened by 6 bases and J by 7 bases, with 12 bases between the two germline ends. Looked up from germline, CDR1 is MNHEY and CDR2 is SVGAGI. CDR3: CASRPGSRGELFF. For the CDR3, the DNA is TGTGCCAGCAGACCAGGCTCGCGCGGGGAGCTGTTTTTT.

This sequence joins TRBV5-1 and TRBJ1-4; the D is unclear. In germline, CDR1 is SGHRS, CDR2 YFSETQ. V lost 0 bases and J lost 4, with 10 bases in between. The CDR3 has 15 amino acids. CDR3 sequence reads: CASSLAGTINEKLFF. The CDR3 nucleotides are TGCGCCAGCAGCTTGGCGGGCACTATTAATGAAAAACTGTTTTTT.

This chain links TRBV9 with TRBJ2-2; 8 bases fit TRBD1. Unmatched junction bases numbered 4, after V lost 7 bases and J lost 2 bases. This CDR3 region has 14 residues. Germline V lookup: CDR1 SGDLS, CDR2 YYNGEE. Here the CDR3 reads CASGQGVNTGELFF. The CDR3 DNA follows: TGTGCCAGCGGACAGGGTGTTAACACCGGGGAGCTGTTTTTT.

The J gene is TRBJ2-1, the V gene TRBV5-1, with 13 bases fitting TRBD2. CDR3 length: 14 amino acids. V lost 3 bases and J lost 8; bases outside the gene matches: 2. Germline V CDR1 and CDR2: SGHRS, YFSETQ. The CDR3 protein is CASSYGLAGDEQFF. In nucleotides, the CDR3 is TGCGCCAGCAGCTACGGACTAGCGGGAGATGAGCAGTTCTTC.

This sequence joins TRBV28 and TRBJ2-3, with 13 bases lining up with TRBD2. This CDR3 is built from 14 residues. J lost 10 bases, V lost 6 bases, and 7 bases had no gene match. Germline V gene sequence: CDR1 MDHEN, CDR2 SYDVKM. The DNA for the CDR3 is TGTGCCAGCAGGCAGACTAGCGGGGGGCTGCCGCAGTATTTT. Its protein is CASRQTSGGLPQYF.

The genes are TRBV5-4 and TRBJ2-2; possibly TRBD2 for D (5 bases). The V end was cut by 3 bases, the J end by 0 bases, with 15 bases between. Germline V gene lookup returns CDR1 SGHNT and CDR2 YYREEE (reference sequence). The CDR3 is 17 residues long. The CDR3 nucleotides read TGTGCCAGCAGCTGGGGTCGCGGACTCACGAACACCGGGGAGCTGTTTTTT. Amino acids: CASSWGRGLTNTGELFF.

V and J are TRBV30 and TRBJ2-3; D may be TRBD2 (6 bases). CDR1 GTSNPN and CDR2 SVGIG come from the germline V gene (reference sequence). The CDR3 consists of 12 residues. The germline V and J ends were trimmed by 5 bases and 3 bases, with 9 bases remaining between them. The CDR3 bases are TGTGCCTGGGGAGGGCCAACAGATACGCAGTATTTT. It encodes CAWGGPTDTQYF.

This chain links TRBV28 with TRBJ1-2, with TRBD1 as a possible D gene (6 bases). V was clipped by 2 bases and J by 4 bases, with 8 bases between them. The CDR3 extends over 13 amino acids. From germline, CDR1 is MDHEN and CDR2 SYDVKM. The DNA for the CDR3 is TGTGCCAGCAGTTTACAGGGGTTCTATGGCTACACCTTC. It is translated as CASSLQGFYGYTF.

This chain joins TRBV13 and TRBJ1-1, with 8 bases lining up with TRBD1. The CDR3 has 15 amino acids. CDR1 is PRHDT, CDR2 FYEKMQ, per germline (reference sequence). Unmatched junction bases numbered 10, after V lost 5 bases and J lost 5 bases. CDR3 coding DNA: TGTGCCAGCAGCCTACGGACAGGGCTTTGGACTGAAGCTTTCTTT. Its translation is CASSLRTGLWTEAFF.